The 30 T cell receptor beta chains below were found in one sample sequenced in a study of T cells in Graves' hyperthyroidism and ophthalmopathy. TCR beta CDR3 region amplification was performed from RNA transcripts. The HTBI primer set was used in a first-round RT-PCR of the TCR CDR3. A single record per CDR3 protein comes from TCRdb applying MiXCR to the multiplex PCR reads. The sample yields hundreds of thousands of distinct CDR3 sequences, 17% seen once. The sequenced material came from blood. These receptors were obtained from a woman younger than 35 with Graves' ophthalmopathy.

This clonotype was seen ten or more times. The chain combines TRBV2 with TRBJ1-1, with D possibly being TRBD1 (6 bases). V shed 6 bases and J shed 3 bases, with 8 bases lying between them. From germline, CDR1 is SNHLY and CDR2 FYNNEI. The length of the CDR3 is 12 residues. CDR3 protein: CASSAGDTEAFF. Written as DNA, the CDR3 is TGTGCCAGCAGCGCAGGGGACACTGAAGCTTTCTTT.

The rearrangement links TRBV5-6 to TRBJ1-1; the match to TRBD1 covers 8 bases. There are 15 residues in the CDR3. After removal of 4 bases from V and 4 bases from J, the junction contained 9 bases not matched to a gene. Germline V gene sequence: CDR1 SGHDT, CDR2 YYEEEE. CDR3 protein: CASSPDQGAGTEAFF. The CDR3 DNA follows: TGTGCCAGCAGCCCAGACCAGGGGGCTGGCACTGAAGCTTTCTTT. The full variable domain, its missing parts supplied by reference TRBV5-6 and TRBJ1-1, is DAGVTQSPTHLIKTRGQQVTLRCSPKSGHDTVSWYQQALGQGPQFIFQYYEEEERQRGNFPDRFSGHQFPNYSSELNVNALLLGDSALYLCASSPDQGAGTEAFFGQGTRLTVV.

The table lists this clonotype with many counts. The CDR3 loop is CASSPHQEGETQYF. In DNA form, the CDR3 reads TGTGCCAGCTCACCACATCAGGAGGGAGAGACCCAGTACTTC. This rearrangement joins TRBV18 to TRBJ2-5, with D tentatively TRBD2 (6 bases). Trimming cost V 1 base and J 4 bases, with 10 bases left between them. Germline V gives CDR1 KGHSH, CDR2 LQKENI. This CDR3 is 14 amino acids long.

There are a few counts of this clonotype. One base away lies a much larger clone, so this may be a sequencing read error. The chain couples TRBV20-1 to TRBJ1-1, with D possibly matching TRBD1 (5 bases). The CDR3 is 13 amino acids. The V end was cut by 1 base, the J end by 3 bases, with 9 bases between. The germline V gene has CDR1 DFQATT and CDR2 SNEGSKA (reference sequence). This chain's CDR3 is CSARGRADTEAFF. For the CDR3, the DNA is TGCAGTGCTAGAGGCAGGGCGGACACTGAAGCTTTCTTT.

This clonotype was counted many times. The chain combines TRBV10-3 with TRBJ2-5; 9 nucleotides line up with TRBD1. Germline CDR1 and CDR2: ENHRY and SYGVKD. J gave up 4 bases and V 3 bases, and 6 bases lay outside the gene matches. This CDR3 is built from 15 residues. The CDR3 DNA reads TGTGCCATCAGTGAAGGGACAGGGAGTACAGAGACCCAGTACTTC. Translation: CAISEGTGSTETQYF.

This clonotype was counted many times. The rearrangement links TRBV11-2 to TRBJ2-3, with D maybe TRBD2 (5 bases). V shed 1 base and J shed 0 bases, with 14 bases lying between them. CDR3 length: 17 residues. Looked up from germline, CDR1 is SGHAT and CDR2 is FQNNGV. CDR3 sequence (DNA): TGTGCCAGCAGCTTAGGTGGGCGGAGGACTAGCACAGATACGCAGTATTTT. As protein: CASSLGGRRTSTDTQYF. The whole variable domain, filled in from reference TRBV11-2 and TRBJ2-3, reads EAGVAQSPRYKIIEKRQSVAFWCNPISGHATLYWYQQILGQGPKLLIQFQNNGVVDDSQLPKDRFSAERLKGVDSTLKIQPAKLEDSAVYLCASSLGGRRTSTDTQYFGPGTRLTVL.

This clonotype was detected many times. V gene TRBV12-3 or TRBV12-4 combines with J gene TRBJ2-3; D remains unclear. V was cut by 6 bases and J by 2 bases, with 6 bases left in between. The CDR3 sequence is 12 residues long. CDR3 bases: TGTGCCAGCAGGGGCTACACAGATACGCAGTATTTT. Amino acids: CASRGYTDTQYF.

The rearrangement joins TRBV7-9 to TRBJ1-1; TRBD1 matches 11 bases. The V and J ends lost 5 bases and 6 bases, in that order; junction bases with no gene match: 5. Germline CDR1 and CDR2: SEHNR and FQNEAQ (reference sequence). The CDR3 consists of 14 residues. The CDR3 DNA reads as TGTGCCAGCAGCCCCTGGGACAGGGGGTCTGAAGCTTTCTTT. Protein product: CASSPWDRGSEAFF. Filled out from reference TRBV7-9 and TRBJ1-1, the complete variable domain reads DTGVSQNPRHKITKRGQNVTFRCDPISEHNRLYWYRQTLGQGPEFLTYFQNEAQLEKSRLLSDRFSAERPKGSFSTLEIQRTEQGDSAMYLCASSPWDRGSEAFFGQGTRLTVV.

This clonotype turned up a few times. This chain links TRBV4-3 with TRBJ2-1, with D possibly TRBD2 on 6 matching bases. CDR3 length: 15 amino acids. Per germline, CDR1 LGHNA and CDR2 YSLEER. V was pared by 0 bases and J by 10 bases, with 16 bases between. The CDR3 region is CASSQDLGAGREQFF. The CDR3 DNA reads TGCGCCAGCAGCCAAGATCTTGGGGCGGGACGGGAGCAGTTCTTC.

The sample holds many counts of this clonotype. The chain couples TRBV6-2 or TRBV6-3 to TRBJ1-1; TRBD1 is a possible D gene (5 bases). The CDR3 runs to 17 residues. Trimming left V 6 bases short and J 2 bases short, with 22 bases between. From germline, CDR1 is MNHEY and CDR2 SVGEGT. The CDR3 sequence: CASSEIVWTLGNTEAFF. CDR3 DNA: TGTGCCAGCAGCGAGATCGTTTGGACACTTGGAAACACTGAAGCTTTCTTT.

The gene calls are TRBV9 and TRBJ1-2; D gene unclear. The ends were cut back, 0 bases at V and 5 bases at J, with 8 bases in the middle. This CDR3 contains 13 residues. Germline V gene sequence: CDR1 SGDLS, CDR2 YYNGEE. The CDR3 here is CASSVEDGYGYTF. The CDR3 nucleotides are TGTGCCAGCAGCGTAGAAGACGGTTATGGCTACACCTTC.

This sequence joins TRBV4-1 and TRBJ1-2; D perhaps matches TRBD1 (6 bases). Looked up from germline, CDR1 is MGHRA and CDR2 is YSYEKL. Trimming stripped 0 bases from V and 2 bases from J, with 10 bases between. This CDR3 comprises 15 residues. CDR3 loop: CASSQDRTVNYGYTF. CDR3 sequence (DNA): TGCGCCAGCAGCCAAGATCGGACAGTGAACTATGGCTACACCTTC.

This clonotype was seen repeatedly, ten times or more. The V and J genes are TRBV7-3 and TRBJ2-3; 7 bases fit TRBD2. The CDR3 length is 14 residues. V shed 5 bases, J shed 6 bases, and the junction held 8 bases outside the gene matches. CDR1 is SGHTA, CDR2 FQGTGA, per germline. This CDR3 reads CASSTQRGRDTQYF. The CDR3 nucleotides read TGTGCCAGCAGCACCCAGCGGGGCCGGGATACGCAGTATTTT. The full variable domain, its missing parts supplied by reference TRBV7-3 and TRBJ2-3, is GAGVSQTPSNKVTEKGKYVELRCDPISGHTALYWYRQSLGQGPEFLIYFQGTGAADDSGLPNDRFFAVRPEGSVSTLKIQRTERGDSAVYLCASSTQRGRDTQYFGPGTRLTVL.

Ten or more counts support this clonotype. V usage is TRBV27 and J usage is TRBJ1-1, with TRBD1 as a possible D gene (5 bases). Trimming cost V 6 bases and J 5 bases, with 13 bases left between them. CDR1 MNHEY and CDR2 SMNVEV come from the germline V gene (reference sequence). The CDR3 contains 13 residues. Here the CDR3 reads CASRPGIETEAFF. The CDR3 nucleotides are TGTGCCAGCAGGCCAGGGATAGAGACTGAAGCTTTCTTT.

In its sample, this clonotype was seen a few times. The V gene is TRBV20-1, the J gene TRBJ2-1; D gene ambiguous. The CDR3 loop spans 15 amino acids. Germline loops: CDR1 DFQATT, CDR2 SNEGSKA (reference sequence). V lost 6 bases to trimming and J lost 3 bases, with 18 bases between them. CDR3 region: CSAPGRSSVYNEQFF. The CDR3 DNA reads as TGCAGTGCCCCAGGACGTAGTTCCGTCTACAATGAGCAGTTCTTC.

The chain recombines TRBV7-9 with TRBJ1-2, with 8 nucleotides matching TRBD1. There are 14 residues in the CDR3. CDR1 and CDR2 (germline): SEHNR, FQNEAQ (reference sequence). V lost 5 bases, J lost 10 bases, and 12 bases stayed unmatched. Here the CDR3 reads CASSPGDRLVYYTF. The CDR3 region has the DNA TGTGCCAGCAGCCCCGGGGACAGGCTAGTATACTACACCTTC. The full variable domain, its missing parts supplied by reference TRBV7-9 and TRBJ1-2, is DTGVSQNPRHKITKRGQNVTFRCDPISEHNRLYWYRQTLGQGPEFLTYFQNEAQLEKSRLLSDRFSAERPKGSFSTLEIQRTEQGDSAMYLCASSPGDRLVYYTFGSGTRLTVV.

Only a few counts were recorded for this clonotype. The chain couples TRBV14 to TRBJ2-5; 7 bases fit TRBD1. Germline CDR1 and CDR2: SGHDN and FVKESK. CDR3 length: 16 residues. J was trimmed by 1 base and V by 4 bases; bases with no gene match: 9. The CDR3 bases are TGTGCCAGCAGCCTTTCGACAGGGTTTATCCAAGAGACCCAGTACTTC. Its protein product is CASSLSTGFIQETQYF. The full variable domain, completed using reference TRBV14 and TRBJ2-5, is EAGVTQFPSHSVIEKGQTVTLRCDPISGHDNLYWYRRVMGKEIKFLLHFVKESKQDESGMPNNRFLAERTGGTYSTLKVQPAELEDSGVYFCASSLSTGFIQETQYFGPGTRLLVL.

This clonotype has a count of ten or more. The rearrangement uses TRBV20-1 and TRBJ2-7, with D unclear. This CDR3 has 16 amino acids. V was trimmed by 1 base and J by 3 bases, leaving 19 bases between them. Germline CDR1 and CDR2: DFQATT and SNEGSKA (reference sequence). The CDR3 DNA sequence: TGCAGTGCTAGAGTTTCTTACCCGGGCGTAAACTACGAGCAGTACTTC. It is translated as CSARVSYPGVNYEQYF.

This sequence joins TRBV27 and TRBJ1-1; no firm D call. V lost 8 bases and J 6 bases, leaving 16 bases between the germline ends. The CDR3 is made up of 13 amino acids. Germline V gene lookup returns CDR1 MNHEY and CDR2 SMNVEV (reference sequence). The CDR3 DNA reads as TGTGCCAGCCCTTCCCGAGGAAGGGCTGAAGCTTTCTTT. This encodes CASPSRGRAEAFF.

The chain uses TRBV28 and TRBJ1-2; TRBD1 might be the D (5 bases). The CDR3 sequence is 12 residues long. Per the germline V gene, CDR1 is MDHEN and CDR2 is SYDVKM. V lost 10 bases and J lost 1, with 10 bases in between. CDR3 DNA sequence: TGTGCCATCATCGACAGTAACTATGGCTACACCTTC. It encodes CAIIDSNYGYTF.

This rearrangement joins TRBV7-6 to TRBJ2-1; maybe TRBD2 (6 bases). Germline loops: CDR1 SGHVS, CDR2 FNYEAQ. The V end was cut by 1 base, the J end by 0 bases, with 10 bases between. This CDR3 spans 16 amino acids. The CDR3 DNA follows: TGTGCCAGCAGCTTAGTACGAGCGGGCTCCTACAATGAGCAGTTCTTC. Its protein product is CASSLVRAGSYNEQFF.

The table lists this clonotype with many counts. The V call is TRBV11-2, the J call TRBJ1-4; the match to TRBD1 covers 8 bases. This CDR3 is built from 16 residues. Unmatched junction bases numbered 10, after V lost 3 bases and J lost 7 bases. Per germline, CDR1 SGHAT and CDR2 FQNNGV. The CDR3 loop reads CASSLAGQGGVEKLFF. The DNA of the CDR3 is TGTGCCAGCAGCTTGGCCGGACAGGGTGGAGTTGAAAAACTGTTTTTT.

This clonotype was counted many times. The chain couples TRBV28 to TRBJ2-7, with D perhaps assigned TRBD1 or TRBD2 (5 bases each). This CDR3 region has 14 residues. Germline values: CDR1 MDHEN, CDR2 SYDVKM. The germline V and J ends were trimmed by 5 bases and 2 bases, with 13 bases remaining between them. CDR3 residues: CASSVTGTTYEQYF. The CDR3 coding sequence is TGTGCCAGCAGTGTAACCGGGACGACCTACGAGCAGTACTTC.

This clonotype was seen repeatedly, ten times or more. The chain recombines TRBV28 with TRBJ1-1; D is undetermined. Germline lookup yields CDR1 MDHEN and CDR2 SYDVKM. Trimming removed 7 bases from V and 10 bases from J, with 19 bases in between. The CDR3 consists of 13 residues. This CDR3 is CASIAGDGSRAFF. The CDR3 region has the DNA TGTGCCAGCATAGCGGGAGACGGTTCTCGAGCTTTCTTT.

The chain uses TRBV7-9 and TRBJ2-5; D remains ambiguous. V dropped 3 bases and J dropped 3 bases, with 14 bases sitting between them. Germline assignment: CDR1 SEHNR and CDR2 FQNEAQ (reference sequence). The CDR3 runs to 15 residues. The CDR3 nucleotides read TGTGCCAGCAGCTTTAGGGTAGGGCCAGAAGAGACCCAGTACTTC. Protein: CASSFRVGPEETQYF. The variable domain in full, with the rest retrieved from reference TRBV7-9 and TRBJ2-5, is DTGVSQNPRHKITKRGQNVTFRCDPISEHNRLYWYRQTLGQGPEFLTYFQNEAQLEKSRLLSDRFSAERPKGSFSTLEIQRTEQGDSAMYLCASSFRVGPEETQYFGPGTRLLVL.

The chain is built from TRBV5-6 and TRBJ1-3; no firm D call. The CDR3 loop spans 14 amino acids. V lost 6 bases, J lost 0 bases, and 10 bases lay in between. Germline V gene lookup returns CDR1 SGHDT and CDR2 YYEEEE. CDR3 sequence reads: CASTPWDSGNTIYF. CDR3 nucleotides: TGTGCCAGCACCCCATGGGACTCTGGAAACACCATATATTTT. The variable domain in full, completed from reference TRBV5-6 and TRBJ1-3, reads DAGVTQSPTHLIKTRGQQVTLRCSPKSGHDTVSWYQQALGQGPQFIFQYYEEEERQRGNFPDRFSGHQFPNYSSELNVNALLLGDSALYLCASTPWDSGNTIYFGEGSWLTVV.

The chain combines TRBV9 with TRBJ1-2, with D perhaps TRBD1 (5 bases). With 2 bases removed from V and 6 bases from J, the gap between germline ends came to 17 bases. The length of the CDR3 is 15 residues. Germline loops: CDR1 SGDLS, CDR2 YYNGEE. CDR3 DNA sequence: TGTGCCAGCAGCGTGGCAAGCCGGGGACCCGATGGCTACACCTTC. This sequence encodes CASSVASRGPDGYTF.

This clonotype was counted many times. The chain couples TRBV6-2 or TRBV6-3 to TRBJ2-1, with D hard to call. Germline assignment: CDR1 MNHEY and CDR2 SVGEGT. Trimming shortened V by 7 bases and J by 0 bases, and 10 bases separated the two germline ends. This CDR3 has 14 residues. The CDR3 DNA is TGTGCCAGCACCGCGGTTAGCTCCTACAATGAGCAGTTCTTC. Its protein product is CASTAVSSYNEQFF.

The chain is built from TRBV9 and TRBJ1-6; 7 bases are a match to TRBD1. The CDR3 is 15 residues long. V lost 4 bases, J lost 4 bases, and 5 bases stayed unmatched. CDR1 is SGDLS, CDR2 YYNGEE, per germline. CDR3 in DNA: TGTGCCAGCAGCACGACAGGGCTTTATAATTCACCCCTCCACTTT. The encoded protein is CASSTTGLYNSPLHF. The whole variable domain, filled in from reference TRBV9 and TRBJ1-6, reads DSGVTQTPKHLITATGQRVTLRCSPRSGDLSVYWYQQSLDQGLQFLIQYYNGEERAKGNILERFSAQQFPDLHSELNLSSLELGDSALYFCASSTTGLYNSPLHFGNGTRLTVT.

In this sample, this clonotype turned up a few times. The chain carries TRBV5-4 and TRBJ2-1, with 11 nucleotides matching TRBD2. V lost 0 bases to trimming and J lost 8 bases; unmatched junction nucleotides: 7. Germline V gene sequence: CDR1 SGHNT, CDR2 YYREEE (reference sequence). The CDR3 totals 16 residues. CDR3 nucleotides: TGTGCCAGCAGCTTGGGTGGTAGCGGGGGGGCACATGAGCAGTTCTTC. This translates into CASSLGGSGGAHEQFF.